Listed here is a single TCR beta chain. Profiling relied on immunoSEQ multiplex PCR, and the TCRdb table lists in-frame clones only, not all of them. The profile shows about 60,000 clones, approximately 91% of them singletons. The V segment lost 6 bases and the J segment 4 bases; nucleotides outside the gene matches: 11. The CDR3 is 15 amino acids. CDR1 SQVTM and CDR2 ANQGSEA come from the germline V gene. The sample originates from a study of control samples from healthy donors and cancer patients. The source is a man aged 50 or older in good health. The sequenced sample consisted of blood. The rearrangement joins TRBV29-1 to TRBJ2-5, with TRBD2 matching 10 bases. The CDR3 DNA is TGCAGCGTCCCGGGTCGTGGGACTAGCGTAGAGACCCAGTACTTC. Its protein is CSVPGRGTSVETQYF.